This TCR beta chain was documented in a study of kidney transplant recipient with SARS-CoV-2 infection. CDR3 length: 14 amino acids. Trimming stripped 4 bases from V and 1 base from J, with 10 bases between. Germline V lookup: CDR1 LGHNA, CDR2 YSLEER. This clonotype was observed many times. TCRdb ran MiXCR on the reads and lists one entry per CDR3 protein. The data contain fewer than 250,000 distinct CDR3 sequences, 25% to 35% of them singletons. Sequencing was performed on a blood sample, taken at baseline and between days 110 and 120 from a kidney transplant recipient. This receptor was identified in a male patient in his thirties who had COVID-19 and was a kidney transplant recipient. Some of these T cells may belong to the graft donor. The genes are TRBV4-3 and TRBJ1-1, with D uncertain. In nucleotides, the CDR3 is TGCGCCAGCAGCCCCATCCGGTCGAACACTGAAGCTTTCTTT. This translates into CASSPIRSNTEAFF.